Presented here are 21 T cell receptor beta chains from one specimen sequenced in a study of T cell clones after liver transplantation. Sequencing used immunoSEQ multiplex PCR; TCRdb keeps in-frame clones, though not all of them. The repertoire holds tens of thousands of clones, with around four fifths as singletons. Sequences were derived from CD4+ T cells from blood, sampled at the 22-month timepoint. These receptors came from a human patient who received a liver transplant. The T cells may partly be graft donor cells.

The rearrangement joins TRBV7-6 to TRBJ2-7; 9 positions agree with TRBD1. Per the germline V gene, CDR1 is SGHVS and CDR2 is FNYEAQ. The CDR3 consists of 14 residues. Trimming took 1 base from V and 9 from J; bases not matched to a gene: 7. CDR3 protein: CASSLGGQGNMQYF. The DNA for the CDR3 is TGTGCCAGCAGCTTAGGTGGACAGGGGAATATGCAGTACTTC.

This chain uses TRBV27 with TRBJ1-1; TRBD1 matches at 8 bases. Trimming at V came to 4 bases and at J to 2 bases, leaving 9 bases not matched to a gene. Looked up from germline, CDR1 is MNHEY and CDR2 is SMNVEV (reference sequence). CDR3 size: 16 residues. The CDR3 sequence is CASSSRQGRSNTEAFF. DNA of the CDR3: TGTGCCAGCAGTTCACGACAGGGGAGGTCTAACACTGAAGCTTTCTTT.

The CDR3 DNA is TGTGCCAGCAGACTAGCGGGGGCCGGGGAGCTGTTTTTT. Translation gives CASRLAGAGELFF. The chain couples TRBV27 to TRBJ2-2; 11 nucleotides agree with TRBD2. Germline CDR1 and CDR2: MNHEY and SMNVEV (reference sequence). The CDR3 runs 13 residues. V gave up 6 bases and J gave up 6 bases; unmatched junction bases: 0.

This chain uses TRBV7-6 with TRBJ2-3; D possibly uses TRBD1 or TRBD2 (5 bases each). Germline lookup yields CDR1 SGHVS and CDR2 FNYEAQ. CDR3 length equals 16 residues. The V end was cut by 2 bases, the J end by 4 bases, with 16 bases between. The CDR3 sequence is CASSLTPGAGADTQYF. The CDR3, as DNA: TGTGCCAGCAGCTTAACTCCCGGGGCCGGCGCAGATACGCAGTATTTT. Using reference TRBV7-6 and TRBJ2-3 for the parts outside the CDR3, the full variable domain is GAGVSQSPRYKVTKRGQDVALRCDPISGHVSLYWYRQALGQGPEFLTYFNYEAQQDKSGLPNDRFSAERPEGSISTLTIQRTEQRDSAMYRCASSLTPGAGADTQYFGPGTRLTVL.

The chain recombines TRBV19 with TRBJ1-5; 8 bases are shared with TRBD1. V was pared by 3 bases and J by 0 bases, with 10 bases of the junction left unmatched. Germline V lookup: CDR1 LNHDA, CDR2 SQIVND (reference sequence). There are 18 residues in the CDR3. The CDR3 loop reads CASSIGQGRGYSNQPQHF. CDR3 bases: TGTGCCAGTAGTATCGGACAGGGAAGGGGGTATAGCAATCAGCCCCAGCATTTT.

The J gene is TRBJ2-5, the V gene TRBV19, with D perhaps matching TRBD1 (6 bases). Trimming took off 0 bases at V and 5 bases at J, with 13 bases between the two ends. Germline V gene sequence: CDR1 LNHDA, CDR2 SQIVND (reference sequence). This CDR3 is 15 amino acids long. CDR3 bases: TGTGCCAGTAGTATAGACAGGGGAGAAATCGAGACCCAGTACTTC. This translates into CASSIDRGEIETQYF.

This clone was observed a handful of times. V and J are TRBV25-1 and TRBJ1-3; D unresolved. Germline V CDR1 and CDR2: MGHDK, SYGVNS. Trimming took 2 bases from V and 5 from J, leaving 7 bases between them. The CDR3 contains 13 residues. The CDR3 region has the DNA TGTGCCAGCAGTGAACAAGGTAGAAACACCATATATTTT. Translated, it gives CASSEQGRNTIYF. The full variable domain, completed using reference TRBV25-1 and TRBJ1-3, is EADIYQTPRYLVIGTGKKITLECSQTMGHDKMYWYQQDPGMELHLIHYSYGVNSTEKGDLSSESTVSRIRTEHFPLTLESARPSHTSQYLCASSEQGRNTIYFGEGSWLTVV.

This clone was observed a handful of times. The junction shows a germline mismatch at one end, possibly a read error. The rearrangement joins TRBV5-5 to TRBJ1-2; 7 bases are a match to TRBD1. CDR3 size: 12 residues. From germline, CDR1 is SGHKS and CDR2 YYEKEE (reference sequence). The CDR3 sequence is CASSYRDSGNTF. The CDR3 DNA sequence: TGTGCCAGCAGCTACCGGGACAGTGGCAACACCTTC.

This clone was seen a few times. The chain has TRBV6-1 and TRBJ2-3; D not certain. The CDR3 is 13 residues long. The germline gives CDR1 MNHNS, CDR2 SASEGT. Trimming left V 2 bases short and J 2 bases short, with 5 bases between. Written as DNA, the CDR3 is TGTGCCAGCAGTGAATTTTCCACAGATACGCAGTATTTT. Its translation: CASSEFSTDTQYF.

The chain joins TRBV6-6 to TRBJ1-1; a weak D match, TRBD1 (5 bases). The CDR3 spans 12 residues. V was shortened by 7 bases and J by 7 bases, with 13 bases between the two germline ends. The germline CDR1 and CDR2 sequences are MNHNY and SVGAGI (reference sequence). The CDR3 sequence: CASNEGTNEAFF. The CDR3 DNA is TGTGCCAGCAACGAGGGGACCAATGAAGCTTTCTTT.

This clone was detected once. This sequence joins TRBV6-1 and TRBJ2-5; perhaps TRBD2 as D (5 bases). The CDR3 sequence is 15 residues long. Trimming took 8 bases from V and 0 from J, leaving 16 bases between them. In germline, CDR1 is MNHNS, CDR2 SASEGT. The CDR3 sequence: CASCRDGLNQETQYF. CDR3 in DNA: TGTGCCAGCTGTCGTGACGGACTTAACCAAGAGACCCAGTACTTC.

The V call is TRBV15, the J call TRBJ2-1, with D tentatively TRBD2 (5 bases). In germline, CDR1 is LNHNV, CDR2 YYDKDF (reference sequence). Trimming pared 8 bases from V and 1 base from J, leaving 9 bases between. The CDR3 contains 13 residues. The CDR3 sequence: CATAGVSYNEQFF. The CDR3 nucleotides are TGTGCCACCGCGGGCGTTTCCTACAATGAGCAGTTCTTC.

This chain uses TRBV5-1 with TRBJ2-3; a possible D gene is TRBD2 (5 bases). Looked up from germline, CDR1 is SGHRS and CDR2 is YFSETQ. Trimming stripped 4 bases from V and 4 bases from J, with 25 bases between. This CDR3 spans 18 amino acids. The chain's CDR3 is CASSPVSNLGGPPDTQYF. The CDR3 region has the DNA TGCGCCAGCAGCCCGGTTTCGAATTTAGGCGGGCCCCCAGATACGCAGTATTTT.

The chain is built from TRBV19 and TRBJ2-2, with 8 bases lining up with TRBD2. The junction had 4 bases not matched to a gene; V was cut back by 1 base and J by 3 bases. This CDR3 spans 16 amino acids. Germline CDR1 reads LNHDA; CDR2 reads SQIVND (reference sequence). The CDR3 loop reads CASSIGTSRDTGELFF. The CDR3 bases are TGTGCCAGTAGTATAGGGACTAGCCGTGACACCGGGGAGCTGTTTTTT.

V gene TRBV7-2 combines with J gene TRBJ2-7; D is possibly TRBD1 (5 bases). The CDR3 is 13 amino acids. The V gene's germline CDR1 is SGHTA and CDR2 FQGNSA. The V end was cut by 2 bases, the J end by 3 bases, with 8 bases between. The CDR3 region is CASSLQGHYEQYF. CDR3 DNA: TGTGCCAGCAGCTTACAGGGCCACTACGAGCAGTACTTC.

The chain uses TRBV5-4 and TRBJ2-5; D tentatively fits TRBD1 or TRBD2 (5 bases each). The CDR3 spans 15 residues. Germline assignment: CDR1 SGHNT and CDR2 YYREEE (reference sequence). V was clipped by 4 bases and J by 2 bases, with 15 bases between them. The CDR3 sequence: CASSKVRGQQETQYF. Written as DNA, the CDR3 is TGTGCCAGCAGCAAGGTCCGGGGCCAACAAGAGACCCAGTACTTC.

The rearrangement uses TRBV30 and TRBJ2-7, with D perhaps matching TRBD1 (5 bases). V lost 0 bases and J lost 2, with 11 bases in between. This CDR3 is built from 14 residues. From germline, CDR1 is GTSNPN and CDR2 SVGIG (reference sequence). The CDR3 protein is CAWSVGSGTYEQYF. CDR3 DNA: TGTGCCTGGAGTGTAGGCTCAGGGACCTACGAGCAGTACTTC.

The sample holds many counts of this clone. The rearrangement joins TRBV9 to TRBJ2-3, with 10 nucleotides matching TRBD2. There are 15 residues in the CDR3. Germline CDR1 reads SGDLS; CDR2 reads YYNGEE. V was pared by 3 bases and J by 1 base, with 2 bases of the junction left unmatched. The CDR3 protein is CASSALAGGTDTQYF. The CDR3 DNA is TGTGCCAGCAGCGCGCTAGCGGGGGGCACAGATACGCAGTATTTT.

The chain recombines TRBV5-1 with TRBJ2-3, with unresolved D. Germline V lookup: CDR1 SGHRS, CDR2 YFSETQ. This CDR3 comprises 13 residues. Trimming took off 5 bases at V and 5 bases at J, with 12 bases between the two ends. CDR3: CASSTAFQDTQYF. The CDR3 bases are TGCGCCAGCAGTACAGCCTTTCAAGATACGCAGTATTTT.

The count of this clone is one. V gene TRBV19 combines with J gene TRBJ1-2; D is possibly TRBD1 (5 bases). The CDR3 sequence is 13 residues long. Germline values: CDR1 LNHDA, CDR2 SQIVND (reference sequence). V was pared by 5 bases and J by 5 bases, with 12 bases between. The CDR3 protein is CASSSYQGYGYTF. CDR3 coding DNA: TGTGCCAGTAGTTCGTATCAGGGTTATGGCTACACCTTC.

The chain carries TRBV6-1 and TRBJ2-7; D not resolved. The V end lost 6 bases, the J end lost 6 bases, and 12 bases lay between the germline ends. CDR3 length equals 12 residues. In germline, CDR1 is MNHNS, CDR2 SASEGT. The CDR3 region has the DNA TGTGCCAGCAGAAGATCTCGGGTCGAGCAGTACTTC. The encoded protein is CASRRSRVEQYF.